The sequence of this T cell receptor (beta chain) was determined in a study of blood T cell repertoires in COVID-19. In germline, CDR1 is SGHDT, CDR2 YYEEEE. With 5 bases removed from V and 0 bases from J, the gap between germline ends came to 11 bases. This CDR3 region has 14 residues. Source study methods: Researchers report that nucleated cell counts were estimated from reference gene primer amplification. Produced via immunoSEQ multiplex PCR; TCRdb's table is partial and in-frame only. V, J and clone size were drawn from that table, and D and trimming were deduced from the DNA. The data hold under 65,000 clones, with more than 80% observed a single time.

The sequenced sample was peripheral blood. V usage is TRBV5-6 and J usage is TRBJ1-1, with no clear D. This clonotype originated in a man of 80 years or more with acute or convalescent COVID-19. The CDR3 spells CASRSRVVNTEAFF. DNA for the CDR3: TGTGCCAGCAGGTCGAGAGTGGTGAACACTGAAGCTTTCTTT.